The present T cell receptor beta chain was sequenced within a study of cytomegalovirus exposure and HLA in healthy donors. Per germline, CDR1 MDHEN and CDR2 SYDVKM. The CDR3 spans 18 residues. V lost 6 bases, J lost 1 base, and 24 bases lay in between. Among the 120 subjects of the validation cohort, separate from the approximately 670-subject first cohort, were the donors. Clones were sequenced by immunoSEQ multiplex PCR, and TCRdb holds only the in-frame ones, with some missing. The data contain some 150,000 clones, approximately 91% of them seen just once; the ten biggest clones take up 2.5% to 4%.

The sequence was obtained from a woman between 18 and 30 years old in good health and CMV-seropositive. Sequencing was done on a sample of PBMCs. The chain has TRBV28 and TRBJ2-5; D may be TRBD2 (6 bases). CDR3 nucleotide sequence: TGTGCCAGCAGACCACAAAGCTGGGGGGAAGGCTTCCAAGAGACCCAGTACTTC. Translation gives CASRPQSWGEGFQETQYF.